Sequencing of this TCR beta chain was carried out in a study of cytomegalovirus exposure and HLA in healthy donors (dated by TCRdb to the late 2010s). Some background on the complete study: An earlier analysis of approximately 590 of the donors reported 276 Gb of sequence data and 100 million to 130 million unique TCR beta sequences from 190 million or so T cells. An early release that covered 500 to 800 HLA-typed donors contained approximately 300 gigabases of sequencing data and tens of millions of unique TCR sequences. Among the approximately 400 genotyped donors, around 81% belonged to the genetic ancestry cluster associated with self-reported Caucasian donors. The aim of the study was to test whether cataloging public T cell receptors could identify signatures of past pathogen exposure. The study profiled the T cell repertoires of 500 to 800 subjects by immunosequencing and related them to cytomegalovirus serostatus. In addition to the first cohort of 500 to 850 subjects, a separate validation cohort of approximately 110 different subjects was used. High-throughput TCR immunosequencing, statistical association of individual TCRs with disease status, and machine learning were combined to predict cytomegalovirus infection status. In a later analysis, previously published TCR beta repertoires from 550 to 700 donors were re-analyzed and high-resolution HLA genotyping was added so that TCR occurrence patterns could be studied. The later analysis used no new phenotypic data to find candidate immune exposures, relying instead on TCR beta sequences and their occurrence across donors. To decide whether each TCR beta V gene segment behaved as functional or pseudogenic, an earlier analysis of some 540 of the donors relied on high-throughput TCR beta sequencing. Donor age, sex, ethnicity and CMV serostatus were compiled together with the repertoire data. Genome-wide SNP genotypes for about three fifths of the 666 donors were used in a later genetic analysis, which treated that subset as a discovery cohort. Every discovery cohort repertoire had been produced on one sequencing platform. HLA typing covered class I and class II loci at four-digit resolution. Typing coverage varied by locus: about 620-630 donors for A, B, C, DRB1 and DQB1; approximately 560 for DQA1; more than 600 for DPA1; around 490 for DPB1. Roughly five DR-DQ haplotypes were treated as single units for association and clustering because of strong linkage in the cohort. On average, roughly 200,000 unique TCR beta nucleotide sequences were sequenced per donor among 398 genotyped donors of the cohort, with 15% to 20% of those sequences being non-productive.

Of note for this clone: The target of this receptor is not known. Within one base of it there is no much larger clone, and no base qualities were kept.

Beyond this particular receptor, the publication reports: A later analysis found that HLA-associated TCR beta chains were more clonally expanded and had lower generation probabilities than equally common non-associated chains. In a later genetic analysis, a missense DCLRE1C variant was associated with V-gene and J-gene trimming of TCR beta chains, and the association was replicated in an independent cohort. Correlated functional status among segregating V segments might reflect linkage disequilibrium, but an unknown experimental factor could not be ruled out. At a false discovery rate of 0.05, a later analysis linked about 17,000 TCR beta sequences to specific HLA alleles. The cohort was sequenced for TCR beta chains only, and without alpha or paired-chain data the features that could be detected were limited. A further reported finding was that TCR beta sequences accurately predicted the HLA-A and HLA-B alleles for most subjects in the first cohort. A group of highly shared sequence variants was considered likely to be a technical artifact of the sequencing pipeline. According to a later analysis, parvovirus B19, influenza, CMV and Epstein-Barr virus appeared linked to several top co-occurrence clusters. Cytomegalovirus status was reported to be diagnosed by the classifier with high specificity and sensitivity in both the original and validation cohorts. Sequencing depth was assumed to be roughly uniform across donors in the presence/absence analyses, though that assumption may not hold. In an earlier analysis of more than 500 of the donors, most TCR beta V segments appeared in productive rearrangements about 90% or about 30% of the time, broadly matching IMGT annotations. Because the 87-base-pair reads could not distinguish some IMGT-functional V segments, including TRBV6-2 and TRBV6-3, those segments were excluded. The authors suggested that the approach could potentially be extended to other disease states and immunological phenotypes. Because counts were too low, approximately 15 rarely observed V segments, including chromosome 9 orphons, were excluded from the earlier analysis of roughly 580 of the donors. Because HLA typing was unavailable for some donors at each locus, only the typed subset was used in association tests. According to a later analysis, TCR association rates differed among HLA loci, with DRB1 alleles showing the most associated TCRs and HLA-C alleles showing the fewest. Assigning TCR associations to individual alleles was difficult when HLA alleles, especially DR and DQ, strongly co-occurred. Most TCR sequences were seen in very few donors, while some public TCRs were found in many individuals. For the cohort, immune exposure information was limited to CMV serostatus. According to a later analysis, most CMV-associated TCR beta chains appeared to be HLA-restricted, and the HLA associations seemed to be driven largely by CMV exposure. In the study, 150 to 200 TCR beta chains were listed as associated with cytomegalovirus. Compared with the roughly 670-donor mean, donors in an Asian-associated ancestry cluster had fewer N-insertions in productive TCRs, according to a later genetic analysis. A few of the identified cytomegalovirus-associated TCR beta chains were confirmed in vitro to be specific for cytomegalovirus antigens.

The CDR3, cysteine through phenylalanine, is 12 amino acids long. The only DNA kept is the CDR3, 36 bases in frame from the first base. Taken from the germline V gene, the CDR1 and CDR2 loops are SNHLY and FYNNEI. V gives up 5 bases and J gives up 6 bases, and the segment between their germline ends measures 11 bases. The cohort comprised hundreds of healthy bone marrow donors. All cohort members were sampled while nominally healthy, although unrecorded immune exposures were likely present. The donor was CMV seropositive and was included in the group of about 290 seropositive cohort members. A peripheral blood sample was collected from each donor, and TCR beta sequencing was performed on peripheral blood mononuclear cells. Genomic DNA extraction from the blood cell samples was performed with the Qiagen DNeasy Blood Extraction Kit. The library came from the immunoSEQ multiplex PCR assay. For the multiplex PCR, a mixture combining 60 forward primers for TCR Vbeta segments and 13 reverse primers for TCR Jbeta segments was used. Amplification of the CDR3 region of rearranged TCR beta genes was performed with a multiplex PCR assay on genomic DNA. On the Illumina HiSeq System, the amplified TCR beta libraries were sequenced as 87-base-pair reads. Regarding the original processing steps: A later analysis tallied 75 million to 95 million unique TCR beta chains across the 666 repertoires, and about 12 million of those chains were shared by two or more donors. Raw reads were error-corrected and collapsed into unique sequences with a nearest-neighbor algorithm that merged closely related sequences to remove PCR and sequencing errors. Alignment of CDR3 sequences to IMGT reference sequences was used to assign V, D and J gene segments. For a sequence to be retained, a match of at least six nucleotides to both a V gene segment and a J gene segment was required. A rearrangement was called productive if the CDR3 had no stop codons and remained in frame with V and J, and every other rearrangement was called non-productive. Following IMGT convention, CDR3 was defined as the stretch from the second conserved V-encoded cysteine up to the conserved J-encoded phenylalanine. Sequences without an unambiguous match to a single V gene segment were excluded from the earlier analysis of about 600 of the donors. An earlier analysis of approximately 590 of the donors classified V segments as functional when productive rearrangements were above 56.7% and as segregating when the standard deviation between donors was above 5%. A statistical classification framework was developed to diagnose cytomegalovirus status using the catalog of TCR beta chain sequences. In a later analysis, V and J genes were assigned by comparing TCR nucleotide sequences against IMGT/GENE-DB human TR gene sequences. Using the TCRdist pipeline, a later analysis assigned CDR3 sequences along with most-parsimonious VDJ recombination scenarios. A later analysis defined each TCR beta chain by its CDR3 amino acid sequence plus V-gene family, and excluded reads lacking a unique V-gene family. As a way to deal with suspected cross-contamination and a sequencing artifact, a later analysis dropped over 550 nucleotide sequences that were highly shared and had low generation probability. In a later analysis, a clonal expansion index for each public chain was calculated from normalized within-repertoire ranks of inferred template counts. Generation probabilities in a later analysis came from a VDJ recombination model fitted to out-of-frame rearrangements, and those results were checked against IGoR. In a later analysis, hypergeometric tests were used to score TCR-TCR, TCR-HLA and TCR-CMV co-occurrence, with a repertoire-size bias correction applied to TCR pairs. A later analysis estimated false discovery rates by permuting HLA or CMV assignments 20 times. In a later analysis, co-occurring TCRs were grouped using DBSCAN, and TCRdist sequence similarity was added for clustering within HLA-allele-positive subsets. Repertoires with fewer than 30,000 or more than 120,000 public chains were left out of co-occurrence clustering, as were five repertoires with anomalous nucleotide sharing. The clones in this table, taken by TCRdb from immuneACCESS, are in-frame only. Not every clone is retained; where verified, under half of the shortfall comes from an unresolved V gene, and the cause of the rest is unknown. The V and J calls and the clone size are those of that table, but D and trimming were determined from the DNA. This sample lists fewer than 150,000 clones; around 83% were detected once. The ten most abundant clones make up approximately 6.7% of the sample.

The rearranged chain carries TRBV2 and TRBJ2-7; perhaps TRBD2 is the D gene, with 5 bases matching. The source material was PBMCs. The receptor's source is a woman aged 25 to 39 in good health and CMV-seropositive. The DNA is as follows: TGTGCCAGCAGTCTCGCCGAGGGCGAGCAGTACTTC. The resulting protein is CASSLAEGEQYF.